This T cell receptor beta chain originates from a study of CD8+CD57+ T cells in acquired aplastic anemia. Study background: CD4+ and CD8+ cells, once sorted, gave DNA averaging around 3.2 ug. Sequencing produced an average of about 9.8 million reads per healthy donor for CD4+ cells. Regarding the study as a whole: Patients showed no significant difference from controls in CD8+ Simpson's diversity. Overlapping CD8+ CDR3 repertoires of patients and controls contained around 30 shared sequences.

For this clonotype: As yet, its antigen is unknown.

TCR beta VDJ and CDR3 profiles were obtained from a genomic DNA template. TCRdb itself ran the reads through MiXCR, one entry per CDR3 protein. The table shows some 44,000 distinct CDR3 sequences, with about 70% occurring only once. Sequencing was done on a sample of sorted CD4+, CD8+, or CD8+CD57+ T cells (not recorded which) from PBMCs. This receptor was taken from a human donor in good health, serving as a control.

The CDR3: CASTRDAVSDNEQFF. The CDR3 DNA reads as TGTGCCAGCACCCGGGACGCCGTTTCTGACAATGAGCAGTTCTTC. The chain employs TRBV2 and TRBJ2-1; D may be TRBD1 or TRBD2 (5 bases each). The CDR3 loop spans 15 amino acids. V lost 7 bases and J 5 bases, leaving 18 bases between the germline ends. Germline lookup yields CDR1 SNHLY and CDR2 FYNNEI.